The clone carrying this T cell receptor beta chain was picked up many times. Its antigen is undetermined. This record belongs to a study of T cell repertoires in cytomegalovirus infection. Across the whole study: Indicated by public TCR beta signatures were CMV infection and matching HLA type.

TCRdb used MiXCR to reprocess the reads, holding one entry per CDR3 protein. The sample includes about 900,000 distinct CDR3 sequences, approximately 32% of them seen just once. The sample in question was cultured CD8+ T cells from PBMCs, obtained from culture after CMV antigen stimulation. This receptor was obtained from a human donor in good health (CMV status not recorded). Some clones in this sample may be carry-over from other donors' samples.

The CDR3 is CASSLERQTNEKLFF. CDR3 nucleotide sequence: TGTGCCAGCAGCTTAGAGAGACAAACTAATGAAAAACTGTTTTTT. The chain combines TRBV7-8 with TRBJ1-4; D is unresolved. Trimming removed 1 base from V and 1 base from J, with 7 bases in between. The CDR3 runs to 15 residues. Germline V gene sequence: CDR1 SGHVS, CDR2 FQNEAQ. The complete variable domain, with remaining parts taken from reference TRBV7-8 and TRBJ1-4, reads GAGVSQSPRYKVAKRGQDVALRCDPISGHVSLFWYQQALGQGPEFLTYFQNEAQLDKSGLPSDRFFAERPEGSVSTLKIQRTQQEDSAVYLCASSLERQTNEKLFFGSGTQLSVL.